Included here is one TCR beta chain sequence, with context. Its cognate antigen has yet to be identified. Base quality data are lacking; no much larger clone is found one base away. The cohort comprised under 700 healthy bone marrow donors. All cohort members were sampled while nominally healthy, although unrecorded immune exposures were likely present. The donor tested CMV seropositive and was one of the 289 seropositive cohort members. Every donor gave a peripheral blood sample, and the peripheral blood mononuclear cells from that sample were used for TCR beta sequencing. Genomic DNA was extracted from the blood cell samples with the Qiagen DNeasy Blood Extraction Kit. The library was produced with the immunoSEQ multiplex PCR assay. For the multiplex PCR, a mixture combining 60 forward primers for TCR Vbeta segments and 13 reverse primers for TCR Jbeta segments was used. A multiplex PCR assay on genomic DNA amplified the CDR3 region of rearranged TCR beta genes. Amplified TCR beta libraries were sequenced as 87-base-pair reads on the Illumina HiSeq System. Per the source publication's procedure: A later analysis tallied 70 million to 100 million unique TCR beta chains across the 550 to 850 repertoires, and about 12 million of those chains were shared by two or more donors. To remove PCR and sequencing errors, raw reads were error-corrected and collapsed into unique sequences using a nearest-neighbor algorithm that merged closely related sequences. V, D and J gene segments were assigned by aligning CDR3 sequences to IMGT reference sequences. For a sequence to be retained, a match of at least six nucleotides to both a V gene segment and a J gene segment was required. A rearrangement was called productive if the CDR3 had no stop codons and remained in frame with V and J, and every other rearrangement was called non-productive. Following IMGT convention, CDR3 was defined as the stretch from the second conserved V-encoded cysteine to the conserved J-encoded phenylalanine. Sequences without an unambiguous match to a single V gene segment were excluded from the earlier analysis of about 600 of the donors. In an earlier analysis of roughly 600 of the donors, a V segment was called functional when productive rearrangements were above 56.7%, and segregating when the standard deviation between donors exceeded 5%. A statistical classification framework was built to diagnose cytomegalovirus status from the catalog of TCR beta chain sequences. A later analysis assigned V and J genes by comparing TCR nucleotide sequences with IMGT/GENE-DB human TR gene sequences. In a later analysis, CDR3 sequences and most-parsimonious VDJ recombination scenarios were assigned using the TCRdist pipeline. In a later analysis, every TCR beta chain was defined by the combination of its CDR3 amino acid sequence and its V-gene family, and reads without a unique V-gene family were dropped. As a way to deal with suspected cross-contamination and a sequencing artifact, a later analysis dropped 450 to 700 nucleotide sequences that were highly shared and had low generation probability. A later analysis calculated a clonal expansion index for each public chain from normalized within-repertoire ranks of inferred template counts. In a later analysis, generation probabilities were computed using a VDJ recombination model fitted to out-of-frame rearrangements, and the results were checked against IGoR. Hypergeometric tests were used in a later analysis to score TCR-TCR, TCR-HLA and TCR-CMV co-occurrence, with a repertoire-size bias correction applied to the TCR pairs. To estimate false discovery rates, a later analysis permuted the HLA or CMV assignments 20 times. A later analysis grouped co-occurring TCRs with DBSCAN, adding TCRdist sequence similarity when clustering within HLA-allele-positive subsets. Co-occurrence clustering excluded repertoires with fewer than 30,000 or more than 120,000 public chains, plus five with anomalous nucleotide sharing. The source is immuneACCESS, and TCRdb retained only in-frame sequences with V and J called. Part of the clones is not carried over; for the studies checked, unresolved V genes explain less than half of this, and the remainder is unexplained. The V and J calls and clone size come from that table; D and trimming were worked out from the DNA. The sample table lists about 90,000 clones, about three quarters of them with a count of one. The top ten clones comprise roughly 16% of the sample.

These data belong to a study of cytomegalovirus exposure and HLA in healthy donors (dated by TCRdb to 2016 to 2017). Background for the entire study: In an earlier analysis of 587 of the donors, approximately 300 Gb of sequence data and just under 120 million unique TCR beta sequences from roughly 190 million T cells were reported. An early release that covered some 630 HLA-typed donors contained approximately 300 gigabases of sequencing data and 80 million or so unique TCR sequences. The genetic ancestry cluster associated with self-reported Caucasian donors included over 80% of the approximately 400 genotyped donors. The study was designed to test whether signatures of past pathogen exposure could be identified by cataloging public T cell receptors. The study used immunosequencing to profile the T cell repertoires of under 700 subjects and linked those repertoires to cytomegalovirus serostatus. A separate validation cohort of about 110 different subjects was used in addition to the roughly 670-subject first cohort. To predict cytomegalovirus infection status, the study brought together high-throughput TCR immunosequencing, statistical association of individual TCRs with disease status, and machine learning. A later analysis re-examined previously published TCR beta repertoires from hundreds of donors and added high-resolution HLA genotyping to investigate patterns of TCR occurrence. In the later analysis, no new phenotypic data were used to find candidate immune exposures; instead, reliance was placed on TCR beta sequences and their occurrence across donors. An earlier analysis of fewer than 750 of the donors used high-throughput TCR beta sequencing to judge whether each TCR beta V gene segment behaved as functional or pseudogenic. Donor age, sex, ethnicity and CMV serostatus were compiled together with the repertoire data. Genome-wide SNP genotypes for about three fifths of the roughly 700 donors were used in a later genetic analysis, which treated that subset as a discovery cohort. Every discovery cohort repertoire had been produced on one sequencing platform. HLA typing covered class I and class II loci at four-digit resolution. The number of donors typed differed by locus, with roughly 629-640 for A, B, C, DRB1 and DQB1, roughly 520 for DQA1, 606 for DPA1, and approximately 470 for DPB1. Because of strong linkage in the cohort, roughly 5 DR-DQ haplotypes were treated as single units for association and clustering. Across some 400 genotyped donors of the cohort, an average of 235,054 unique TCR beta nucleotide sequences per donor were sequenced, and roughly 20% of those sequences were non-productive. The research as a whole found: In an earlier analysis of 587 of the donors, most TCR beta V segments appeared in productive rearrangements about 87% or about 30% of the time, broadly matching IMGT annotations. Most TCR sequences were seen in very few donors, while some public TCRs were found in many individuals. Compared with the approximately 670-donor mean, donors in an Asian-associated ancestry cluster had fewer N-insertions in productive TCRs, according to a later genetic analysis. Specific HLA alleles were associated with around 18,000 TCR beta sequences at a false discovery rate of 0.05 in a later analysis. Assigning TCR associations to individual alleles was difficult when HLA alleles, especially DR and DQ, strongly co-occurred. In both the original and validation cohorts, the classifier was reported to diagnose cytomegalovirus status with high specificity and sensitivity. A few of the identified cytomegalovirus-associated TCR beta chains were confirmed in vitro to be specific for cytomegalovirus antigens. In a later analysis, several top co-occurrence clusters were reported to appear linked to parvovirus B19, influenza, CMV and Epstein-Barr virus. It was suggested by the authors that the approach could potentially be generalized to other disease states and immunological phenotypes. Because HLA typing was unavailable for some donors at each locus, only the typed subset was used in association tests. The presence/absence analyses assumed that sequencing depth was roughly uniform across donors, and that assumption may not be true. The 87-base-pair reads could not distinguish some IMGT-functional V segments, including TRBV6-2 and TRBV6-3, so those segments were excluded. According to a later analysis, most CMV-associated TCR beta chains appeared to be HLA-restricted, and the HLA associations seemed to be driven largely by CMV exposure. A further reported finding was that TCR beta sequences accurately predicted the HLA-A and HLA-B alleles for most subjects in the first cohort. The sequencing pipeline was judged likely to have produced a cluster of highly shared sequence variants as a technical artifact. For the cohort, immune exposure information was limited to CMV serostatus. The study gave a list of some 150 TCR beta chains associated with cytomegalovirus. The earlier analysis of 587 of the donors excluded some 16 rarely observed V segments, including chromosome 9 orphons, because counts were too low. Only TCR beta chains were sequenced in this cohort, and the absence of alpha or paired-chain data limited detectable features. Correlated functional status among segregating V segments might reflect linkage disequilibrium, but an unknown experimental factor could not be ruled out. A later genetic analysis associated a missense DCLRE1C variant with V-gene and J-gene trimming of TCR beta chains, and an independent cohort replicated the association. A later analysis found that TCR association rates varied across HLA loci, with DRB1 alleles showing the most associated TCRs and HLA-C alleles the fewest. A later analysis found that HLA-associated TCR beta chains were more clonally expanded and had lower generation probabilities than equally common non-associated chains.

Reading from cysteine to phenylalanine, the CDR3 counts 17 amino acids. Only CDR3 DNA is held: 51 bases, read in frame from base 1. From the germline V gene (reference sequence), CDR1 is WNHNN and CDR2 is SYGVQD. V and J are trimmed by 0 bases and 2 bases, and the gene matches miss 2 bases of the junction. The source of this sequence is a woman in her forties or fifties in good health and CMV-seropositive. The sequence links TRBV10-1 to TRBJ2-5, with 14 middle bases fitting TRBD2. Sample: PBMCs. For the CDR3, the sequence is CASSESRLAGGQETQYF. The DNA sequence is as follows: TGCGCCAGCAGTGAGTCGAGACTAGCGGGAGGGCAAGAGACCCAGTACTTC.